This is a list of T cell receptor beta chains from one sample in a study of cytomegalovirus exposure and HLA in healthy donors. Profiling relied on immunoSEQ multiplex PCR, and the TCRdb table lists in-frame clones only, not all of them. This sample has about 130,000 clones, with approximately 80% found just once. Sequenced input: PBMCs. Every receptor here comes from a man aged 45 to 65 in good health and CMV-seronegative. Each CDR3 is given with its conserved first and last residue. The D gene is left open where the match is weak. Clone size is shown for a subset of rows, as once, few, many or a class of expanded clone.

clone size | J gene | V gene | D gene | CDR3 protein | CDR3 DNA
NA | TRBJ2-7 | TRBV9 | TRBD1 | CASSPGQGGTYEQYF | TGTGCCAGCAGCCCCGGACAGGGGGGCACCTACGAGCAGTACTTC
NA | TRBJ2-2 | TRBV19 | TRBD2 | CASSIGRTSGRKELFF | TGTGCCAGTAGTATTGGTCGGACTAGCGGGAGGAAGGAGCTGTTTTTT
NA | TRBJ1-1 | TRBV28 | TRBD1 | CASCGTGETEAFF | TGTGCCAGCTGCGGGACAGGGGAGACTGAAGCTTTCTTT
NA | TRBJ2-1 | TRBV14 | TRBD2 | CASSEYSGTIFNEQFF | TGTGCCAGCAGCGAATACAGCGGGACGATATTCAATGAGCAGTTCTTC
NA | TRBJ2-7 | TRBV7-9 | TRBD1 | CASSPRDSTFYEQYF | TGTGCCAGCAGCCCCCGGGACAGCACCTTCTACGAGCAGTACTTC
NA | TRBJ2-7 | TRBV5-4 | NA | CASSPGGIRYEQYF | TGTGCCAGCAGCCCGGGCGGGATAAGGTACGAGCAGTACTTC
NA | TRBJ2-1 | TRBV7-2 | NA | CASSLQGSSYNEQFF | TGTGCCAGCAGCTTACAGGGAAGCTCCTACAATGAGCAGTTCTTC
few | TRBJ2-7 | TRBV18 | TRBD1 | CASSYRDSAYEQYF | TGTGCCAGCTCATACCGGGACAGCGCCTACGAGCAGTACTTC
few | TRBJ2-7 | TRBV5-1 | NA | CASSLEQGSLGQYF | TGCGCCAGCAGCTTGGAGCAGGGCTCACTTGGGCAGTACTTC
once | TRBJ2-2 | TRBV19 | TRBD2 | CASSSGLAGLRPGELFF | TGTGCCAGTAGTAGCGGACTAGCGGGACTGCGCCCCGGGGAGCTGTTTTTT
once | TRBJ2-4 | TRBV6-1 | TRBD1 | CASSERGQGLYIQYF | TGTGCCAGCAGTGAAAGGGGGCAGGGTTTATACATTCAGTACTTC
NA | TRBJ1-5 | TRBV21-1 | NA | CASSKVQPGTFSNQPQHF | TGTGCCAGCAGCAAGGTCCAGCCAGGGACTTTTAGCAATCAGCCCCAGCATTTT
few | TRBJ2-1 | TRBV4-2 | NA | CASSSRFDSYNEQFF | TGTGCCAGCAGCTCTCGTTTTGACAGTTACAATGAGCAGTTCTTC
NA | TRBJ2-1 | TRBV19 | TRBD1 | CASSISPGGSYNEQFF | TGTGCCAGTAGTATAAGCCCAGGGGGCTCCTACAATGAGCAGTTCTTC
NA | TRBJ2-1 | TRBV6-5 | TRBD2 | CASSPTSGSMNEQFF | TGTGCCAGCAGTCCCACTAGCGGGAGTATGAATGAGCAGTTCTTC
NA | TRBJ2-7 | TRBV4-1 | TRBD2 | CASSPNGGSEQYF | TGCGCCAGCAGCCCGAACGGGGGGAGCGAGCAGTACTTC
few | TRBJ1-5 | TRBV6-5 | NA | CASSYGRGTPQHF | TGTGCCAGCAGTTACGGGAGGGGGACACCCCAGCATTTT
NA | TRBJ2-7 | TRBV11-2 | NA | CASSLGLTWYF | TGTGCCAGCAGCTTGGGCCTTACGTGGTACTTC
few | TRBJ2-7 | TRBV27 | NA | CASSPSTSYEQYF | TGTGCCAGCAGTCCCTCTACGTCCTACGAGCAGTACTTC
once | TRBJ2-5 | TRBV10-2 | NA | CASREPLEQETQYF | TGCGCCAGCAGGGAGCCCCTAGAGCAAGAGACCCAGTACTTC